This T cell receptor beta chain was identified in a study of spatial heterogeneity in lung cancer. The sample's time point: sample taken at primary tumor resection. No cell sorting; template was whole RNA from tumor, lung tissue or PBMC. For this clonotype: Its target is not known.

Germline CDR1 reads SGHRS; CDR2 reads YFSETQ. V gave up 4 bases and J gave up 8 bases, with 12 bases separating them. The CDR3 consists of 12 residues. Carried by each TCR cDNA molecule was a unique molecular identifier. One entry per CDR3 protein results from TCRdb running MiXCR on the 5' RACE reads. The sample has around 75,000 distinct CDR3 sequences; more than 10% are singletons. Study-wide findings and caveats: Blood contained ubiquitous expanded tumor TCRs more at resection than at follow-up.

This material consisted of PBMCs, taken at surgery. The chain joins TRBV5-1 to TRBJ1-1; D may be TRBD1 (6 bases). The sequence was obtained from a male donor with early-stage non-small cell lung cancer. CDR3 DNA sequence: TGCGCCAGCAGCACACCCGGGACAGAAGCTTTCTTT. Translated: CASSTPGTEAFF.